Following are 9 T cell receptor beta chains from one sample sequenced in a study of human T cells and chemical hapten exposure. Described time point: patch test 2, 6 weeks after DPC sensitization. Sample treatment: therapeutic diphenylcyclopropenone sensitization with weekly scalp DPC. MiXCR was run by TCRdb on the RACE reads, yielding one entry per CDR3 protein. Among a few hundred thousand distinct CDR3 sequences listed, over 6% were seen once. The sample in question was whole blood, obtained in connection with sensitization to the hapten diphenylcyclopropenone (DPC). The receptor source for this set is a woman younger than 30 with alopecia areata. Some clones in this sample may be carry-over from other donors' samples.

This clonotype occurred many times. CDR3 nucleotides: TGTGCCAGCAGTGAATGGAGTGCAACTAATGAAAAACTGTTTTTT. Encoded protein: CASSEWSATNEKLFF. The J gene is TRBJ1-4, the V gene TRBV6-1; D call uncertain. V was trimmed by 2 bases and J by 0 bases, leaving 7 bases between them. Germline loops: CDR1 MNHNS, CDR2 SASEGT. The CDR3 consists of 15 residues.

The CDR3 loop is CSARDGGNSGNTIYF. The CDR3 nucleotides are TGCAGTGCTAGAGATGGGGGAAACTCTGGAAACACCATATATTTT. This chain uses TRBV20-1 with TRBJ1-3; the D gene is possibly TRBD1 (5 bases). V lost 0 bases and J 0 bases, leaving 9 bases between the germline ends. In germline, CDR1 is DFQATT, CDR2 SNEGSKA (reference sequence). The CDR3 spans 15 residues.

The gene calls are TRBV20-1 and TRBJ2-5, with D perhaps matching TRBD1 (6 bases). Trimming left V 4 bases short and J 1 base short, with 13 bases between. Germline V gives CDR1 DFQATT, CDR2 SNEGSKA (reference sequence). The CDR3 has 14 amino acids. The CDR3 protein is CSATAGVGQETQYF. Written as DNA, the CDR3 is TGCAGTGCTACCGCAGGGGTTGGCCAAGAGACCCAGTACTTC.

This clonotype was seen at least ten times. The gene calls are TRBV4-3 and TRBJ1-4; a weak D match, TRBD1 (5 bases). This CDR3 is 17 amino acids long. In germline, CDR1 is LGHNA, CDR2 YSLEER. Trimming left V 3 bases short and J 0 bases short, with 14 bases between. This CDR3 reads CASSQGPGHPTNEKLFF. The DNA of the CDR3 is TGCGCCAGCAGCCAGGGGCCGGGCCATCCAACTAATGAAAAACTGTTTTTT.

The sample holds a few counts of this clonotype. The chain uses TRBV27 and TRBJ2-5; TRBD2 is a possible D gene (7 bases). The CDR3 is made up of 14 amino acids. Trimming cost V 3 bases and J 4 bases, with 12 bases left between them. Looked up from germline, CDR1 is MNHEY and CDR2 is SMNVEV (reference sequence). The CDR3 nucleotides read TGTGCCAGCAGTTTTGGGGGCGGGGGAGAGACCCAGTACTTC. Translated, it gives CASSFGGGGETQYF.

In its sample, this clonotype was seen many times. This chain links TRBV7-2 with TRBJ1-3; D remains unclear. The germline CDR1 and CDR2 sequences are SGHTA and FQGNSA. Trimming left V 0 bases short and J 5 bases short, with 14 bases between. CDR3 length: 16 residues. CDR3 nucleotides: TGTGCCAGCAGCTTAGCTGAATCGACTTTAAGAAACACCATATATTTT. This codes for CASSLAESTLRNTIYF.

Note on this clonotype: A read error may be the cause here, since a much bigger clone is one base away. The J gene is TRBJ1-5, the V gene TRBV27; D unclear. CDR1 is MNHEY and CDR2 is SMNVEV in the germline V gene (reference sequence). This CDR3 has 14 residues. CDR3 protein: CVSSLIGGNQPQHF. In DNA form, the CDR3 reads TGTGTCAGCAGTTTAATCGGGGGCAATCAGCCCCAGCATTTT.

A word on this clonotype: This could be a read error, since a much larger clone is one nucleotide away. The CDR3 spells CATSDLYRPRGRTLHSNQPQHF. DNA of the CDR3: TGTGCCACCAGTGATTTGTATCGACCCAGGGGGCGGACATTGCATAGCAATCAGCCCCAGCATTTT. This chain uses TRBV24-1 with TRBJ1-5, with 8 bases fitting TRBD1. V trimming: 0 bases; J trimming: 0 bases; junction bases outside the gene matches: 18. The CDR3 length is 22 residues. CDR1 KGHDR and CDR2 SFDVKD come from the germline V gene.

Only a few counts were recorded for this clonotype. The rearrangement uses TRBV5-1 and TRBJ2-3; possibly TRBD1 or TRBD2 for D (6 bases each). The CDR3 has 14 residues. Trimming took 7 bases from V and 6 from J, leaving 18 bases between them. Germline values: CDR1 SGHRS, CDR2 YFSETQ. CDR3 residues: CASSPGDITDTQYF. The DNA for the CDR3 is TGCGCCAGCTCCCCGGGGGACATCACTGATACGCAGTATTTT.